The source of this T cell receptor beta chain is a study of breast tumors, draining lymph nodes, adjacent tissues. Trimming left V 1 base short and J 0 bases short, with 9 bases between. The CDR3 is 16 residues long. Germline V gene data show CDR1 as SGHTA and CDR2 as FQGNSA. Samples came from axillary lymph nodes draining the breast cancer. General study results and limits: Luminal-like breast cancer showed significantly higher tumor–nontumor repertoire similarity than basal-like.

TCRdb used MiXCR to reprocess the multiplex PCR reads, holding one entry per CDR3 protein. The table has roughly 120,000 distinct CDR3 sequences, about 20% seen once. This clonotype was observed at least ten times. What it recognizes is unknown. The sequenced sample was axillary lymph node tissue. The sequence was collected from a female donor with breast cancer. Some clones in this sample may be carry-over from other donors' samples. The chain links TRBV7-2 to TRBJ2-2; D gene unclear. In nucleotides, the CDR3 is TGTGCCAGCAGCTTAGTTTGGAACGCGAACACCGGGGAGCTGTTTTTT. Encoded protein: CASSLVWNANTGELFF.